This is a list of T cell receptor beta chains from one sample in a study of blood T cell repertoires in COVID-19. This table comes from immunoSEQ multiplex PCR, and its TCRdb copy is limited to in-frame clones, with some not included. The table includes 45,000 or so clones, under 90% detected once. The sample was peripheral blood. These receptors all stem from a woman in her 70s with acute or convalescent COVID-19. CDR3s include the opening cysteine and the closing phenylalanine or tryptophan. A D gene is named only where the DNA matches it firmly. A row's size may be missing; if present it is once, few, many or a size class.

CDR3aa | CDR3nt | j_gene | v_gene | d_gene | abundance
CASSKRRTSDYNEQFF | TGTGCCAGTAGTAAAAGGCGGACTAGCGACTACAATGAGCAGTTCTTC | TRBJ2-1 | TRBV19 | TRBD2 | NA
CASSPGGRSTDTQYF | TGTGCCAGCAGTCCAGGGGGCAGGAGCACAGATACGCAGTATTTT | TRBJ2-3 | TRBV7-8 | TRBD1 | NA
CASSLTGARRDTQYF | TGTGCCAGCAGCTTAACTGGGGCGCGGAGAGATACGCAGTATTTT | TRBJ2-3 | TRBV7-3 | NA | NA
CASSLPGQAYTIYF | TGTGCCAGCAGCCTTCCGGGACAGGCCTACACCATATATTTT | TRBJ1-3 | TRBV7-2 | TRBD1 | few
CASSSGYGYTF | TGTGCCAGCAGTTCAGGCTATGGCTACACCTTC | TRBJ1-2 | TRBV28 | NA | NA
CATSDGQTGVGEAFF | TGTGCCACCAGTGATGGGCAGACAGGGGTTGGTGAAGCTTTCTTT | TRBJ1-1 | TRBV24-1 | TRBD1 | NA
CASSSQPGQNTGELFF | TGTGCCAGCAGCTCCCAACCGGGACAGAACACCGGGGAGCTGTTTTTT | TRBJ2-2 | TRBV7-6 | NA | NA
CASSLTGTLGQPQHF | TGTGCCAGCAGTTTGACAGGGACCTTAGGGCAGCCCCAGCATTTT | TRBJ1-5 | TRBV27 | TRBD1 | once
CASSSQRGLRYQQFF | TGTGCCAGCAGTTCACAAAGGGGGCTCCGGTATCAGCAGTTCTTC | TRBJ2-1 | TRBV7-3 | TRBD1 | NA
CAWGRLQETQYF | TGTGCCTGGGGACGTCTCCAAGAGACCCAGTACTTC | TRBJ2-5 | TRBV30 | NA | NA
CASSRLPGQGTDTQYF | TGTGCCAGCAGCCGTCTTCCGGGACAGGGGACAGATACGCAGTATTTT | TRBJ2-3 | TRBV7-6 | TRBD1 | NA
CASSQQGQANTGELFF | TGCGCCAGCAGTCAACAGGGGCAAGCGAACACCGGGGAGCTGTTTTTT | TRBJ2-2 | TRBV5-1 | TRBD1 | NA
CSVVAGLMNTEAFF | TGCAGCGTTGTAGCGGGGTTGATGAACACTGAAGCTTTCTTT | TRBJ1-1 | TRBV29-1 | NA | few
CASSLVLAGGPTDTQYF | TGCGCCAGCAGCTTGGTGCTAGCGGGAGGGCCCACAGATACGCAGTATTTT | TRBJ2-3 | TRBV5-1 | TRBD2 | NA
CASSRTGDGADTQYF | TGTGCCAGCAGTCGGACAGGGGATGGGGCAGATACGCAGTATTTT | TRBJ2-3 | TRBV3-1/TRBV3-2 | TRBD1 | NA
CASSSGGSGNTIYF | TGTGCCAGCAGTTCGGGGGGCTCTGGAAACACCATATATTTT | TRBJ1-3 | TRBV6-5 | NA | NA
CASSQVGNARELFF | TGCGCCAGCAGCCAAGTGGGCAATGCGAGGGAGCTGTTTTTT | TRBJ2-2 | TRBV4-1 | NA | NA
CASSLAGEYTGELFF | TGTGCCAGCAGTCTAGCGGGAGAGTACACCGGGGAGCTGTTTTTT | TRBJ2-2 | TRBV6-6 | TRBD2 | NA
CASSSGSQETQYF | TGTGCCAGCTCCTCAGGCAGCCAAGAGACCCAGTACTTC | TRBJ2-5 | TRBV18 | NA | NA
CASSLVSTRGPGELFF | TGTGCCAGCAGCTTAGTGTCCACTAGGGGGCCCGGGGAGCTGTTTTTT | TRBJ2-2 | TRBV11-3 | TRBD1 | NA
CASSRTSGIYEQYF | TGTGCCAGCAGCCGGACTAGCGGGATCTACGAGCAGTACTTC | TRBJ2-7 | TRBV7-2 | TRBD2 | NA
CASSKENRNTGELFF | TGCGCCAGCAGCAAAGAAAACAGGAACACCGGGGAGCTGTTTTTT | TRBJ2-2 | TRBV5-1 | NA | NA
CASNGDSINSPLHF | TGTGCCAGCAATGGGGACAGCATTAATTCACCCCTCCACTTT | TRBJ1-6 | TRBV2 | TRBD1 | NA
CASSFIRGDQPQHF | TGTGCCAGCAGCTTTATCAGGGGGGACCAGCCCCAGCATTTT | TRBJ1-5 | TRBV7-2 | TRBD1 | NA
CASSLDYRSYEQYF | TGTGCCAGCAGCTTAGACTACCGCTCCTACGAGCAGTACTTC | TRBJ2-7 | TRBV7-8 | NA | NA
CSVERNPGTGINEQFF | TGCAGCGTTGAGCGGAATCCCGGGACAGGTATCAATGAGCAGTTCTTC | TRBJ2-1 | TRBV29-1 | TRBD1 | NA
CASSHGGEYEQYF | TGTGCCAGCAGCCACGGCGGGGAGTACGAGCAGTACTTC | TRBJ2-7 | TRBV7-9 | NA | NA
CASSSASGTALHF | TGTGCCAGCAGCTCAGCATCAGGCACGGCCCTCCACTTT | TRBJ1-6 | TRBV12-3/TRBV12-4 | NA | NA
CASSLGLAGYTDTQYF | TGTGCCAGCAGCTTGGGACTAGCGGGATACACAGATACGCAGTATTTT | TRBJ2-3 | TRBV7-3 | TRBD2 | NA
CATSRATNEQYF | TGTGCCACCAGCAGAGCGACTAACGAGCAGTACTTC | TRBJ2-7 | TRBV15 | NA | NA
CASNPGQGSAYGYTF | TGTGCCAGTAACCCGGGACAGGGGAGCGCCTATGGCTACACCTTC | TRBJ1-2 | TRBV19 | TRBD1 | NA
CATSRGQGNQPQHF | TGTGCCACCAGCAGAGGACAGGGCAATCAGCCCCAGCATTTT | TRBJ1-5 | TRBV15 | NA | NA
CASSQNPGTSGYNEQFF | TGCGCCAGCAGCCAAAACCCCGGGACTAGCGGGTACAATGAGCAGTTCTTC | TRBJ2-1 | TRBV4-1 | TRBD2 | NA
CASSFRGVVADTQYF | TGTGCCAGCAGCTTTCGGGGTGTTGTCGCAGATACGCAGTATTTT | TRBJ2-3 | TRBV7-2 | NA | NA
CASSQDTLSQTQYF | TGTGCCAGCAGCCAAGATACCCTTAGTCAGACCCAGTACTTC | TRBJ2-5 | TRBV3-1/TRBV3-2 | NA | NA
CASSFLLQPQHF | TGTGCCAGCAGTTTCTTACTTCAGCCCCAGCATTTT | TRBJ1-5 | TRBV28 | NA | NA